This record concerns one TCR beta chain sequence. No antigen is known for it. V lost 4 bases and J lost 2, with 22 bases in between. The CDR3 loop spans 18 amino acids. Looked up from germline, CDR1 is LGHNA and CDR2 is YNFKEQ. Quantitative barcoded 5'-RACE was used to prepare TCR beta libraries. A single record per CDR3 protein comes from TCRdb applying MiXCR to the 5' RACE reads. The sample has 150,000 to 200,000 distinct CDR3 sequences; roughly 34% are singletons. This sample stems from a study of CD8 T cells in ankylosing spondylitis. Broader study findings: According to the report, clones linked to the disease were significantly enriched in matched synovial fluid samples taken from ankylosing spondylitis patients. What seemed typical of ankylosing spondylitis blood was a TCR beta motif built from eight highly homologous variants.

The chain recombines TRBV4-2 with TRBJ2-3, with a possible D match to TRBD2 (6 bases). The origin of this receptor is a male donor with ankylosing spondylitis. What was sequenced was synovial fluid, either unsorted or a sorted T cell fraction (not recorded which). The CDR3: CASSRPTGGNRHTDTQYF. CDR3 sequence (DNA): TGTGCCAGCAGCCGTCCCACTGGCGGGAATCGGCACACAGATACGCAGTATTTT.